This T cell receptor beta chain is from a study of cytomegalovirus exposure and HLA in healthy donors. Researchers ran the PCR with 60 Vbeta and 13 Jbeta primers. Produced via immunoSEQ multiplex PCR; TCRdb's table is partial and in-frame only. The data show 120,000 to 150,000 clones, 80% to 85% seen once. Study-level points and caveats: Previous analysis showed most TCR beta V segments were productive about 87% or about 30% of the time. A link between a missense DCLRE1C variant and TCR beta V- and J-gene trimming emerged from a later analysis.

Concerning this clone: Its antigen remains unknown.

V shed 0 bases, J shed 2 bases, and the junction held 7 bases outside the gene matches. The germline gives CDR1 MGHRA, CDR2 YSYEKL. The CDR3 contains 19 residues. Input material: PBMCs. The TCR comes from a woman under 40 in good health and CMV-seronegative. The rearrangement joins TRBV4-1 to TRBJ2-6; TRBD1 agrees at 10 bases. The CDR3 loop is CASSQDRSGTGAGANVLTF. CDR3 nucleotide sequence: TGCGCCAGCAGCCAAGATCGTTCCGGGACAGGGGCTGGGGCCAACGTCCTGACTTTC.